Below, one T cell receptor beta chain is given with its context. No cognate antigen has been identified for it. Base qualities are missing; no much larger clone stands one base away. Using the deep immunoSEQ assay, multiplex PCR amplified TCR CDR3 regions from genomic DNA. Extracted genomic DNA from each cell subset was distributed evenly across all wells of several immunoSEQ 96-well plates, and each plate was treated as a replicate. Each replicate PCR for sorted subsets received around 200 ng genomic DNA, equal to roughly 30,000 T cell genomes. Purified libraries were measured with a Qubit 3.0 fluorometer, size-checked on a Bioanalyzer 2100, and measured again with the KAPA Library Quantification kit. A separate single-read 150-cycle Illumina NextSeq 550 flow cell was used to sequence each immunoSEQ 96-well plate. On the study's bioinformatics: The immunoSEQ output contained only junctional sequences without quality scores, so filtering could not match that applied to full-length reads. To assign V/J genes and CDR3, sequences were annotated using PyIR, a Python wrapper for IgBLAST v1.9, with IMGT germline references. Any read was removed if the V/J assignment was weak (E-value above 1e-6), the CDR3 was missing, or the read contained stop codons, out-of-frame junctions, or ambiguous translated residues. V3J clonotypes were defined as sequences sharing the same inferred V gene, J gene, and CDR3 amino acid sequence. Percentage overlap between repertoires was calculated by dividing the number of shared unique clonotypes by the size of the smaller repertoire. Three approaches were used to assess repertoire richness: RTK rarefaction, the Chao1 estimator, and Recon v2.1 estimates of unobserved clonotypes. For all TCRbeta clonotypes obtained by the gDNA method from a few donors, generation probabilities were computed with OLGA. Not all clones reach the TCRdb copy of this immuneACCESS table, which keeps in-frame sequences only. Checked studies attribute under half of the gap to unresolved V genes and leave the rest unexplained. D and trimming come from the DNA, and the V and J calls and clone size come from that table. The sample table contains roughly 1,800,000 clones; only one count was recorded for less than 95% of them. The ten most abundant clones make up 0.95% to 1.5% of the sample.

CDR1 SEHNR and CDR2 FQNEAQ were looked up in the germline V gene (reference sequence). The CDR3 has 16 amino acids, counting the end cysteine and phenylalanine. Only CDR3 DNA remains: 48 bases, in frame from the first base. The trim is 4 bases for V and 0 bases for J, with a gap of 13 bases between the germline ends. The data were obtained in a study of shared clonotypes between healthy human individuals (TCRdb year 2020). A note on the overall study: The cohort comprised a couple of women and a few men aged 18 to 49 years. For each donor, three plates each were used for CD4 naive and CD4 memory, two plates were used for CD8 naive, and one plate was used for CD8 memory. Libraries were prepared and TCR repertoires were sequenced by different laboratories using diverse techniques, in order to increase sequencing depth and limit assay-specific biases. To estimate repertoire size and how much clonotype sharing occurs between individuals, the study deeply sequenced the blood TCR repertoires of about five healthy adults. Per donor, leukapheresis produced somewhere between about 0.94 and 10 billion PBMCs.

CD8 naive samples were CD45RO-negative cells positively selected for CCR7, giving a CD45RA+CCR7+ population that excluded TemRA cells. Healthy HIV-negative adults with no recently reported acute infections or vaccinations were included as donors. Only Caucasian adults living in Nashville, Tennessee, USA were represented among the donors. Blood was obtained by leukapheresis, after which PBMCs were separated by Ficoll-Histopaque density gradient centrifugation and cryopreserved in liquid nitrogen vapor phase. Analytical flow cytometry was used to check the purity and quantity of each magnetically sorted T cell population. From each sorted fraction, genomic DNA was isolated and quantified by UV absorbance on a Nanodrop 2000c. What the work shows at the level of the full study, not this receptor alone: Because the study included only a small number of donors, the genetic and exposure-history diversity represented was limited. Pairwise subsampling led to the expectation that sequencing depth would affect the degree of clonotype sharing among donors. Sharing across a few donors was observed for around 4.8% of naive CD4, about 4% of naive CD8, roughly 2.4% of memory CD4, and around 0.4% of memory CD8 clonotypes. Even with the large sequencing depth, rarefaction of the sorted-subset datasets indicated that sequencing was incomplete. Naive subsets generally had larger estimated clonotype richness than memory subsets. Compared with non-shared clonotypes, the clonotypes found in all four sorted-subset donors had higher generation probabilities. Sampling was restricted to blood, and TCR repertoires in tissue are likely to differ from TCR repertoires in blood.

This TCR came from a man younger than 30 in good health. Material for sequencing was naive CD8+ T cells sorted from blood. What the cell subset or site label conveys for this sample: CD45RA+CCR7+. The V and J segments used are TRBV7-9 and TRBJ1-3; a tentative D match to TRBD1 spans 5 bases. The DNA sequence is given as TGTGCCAGCAGCTCCTTCGGGGCACGCTCTGGAAACACCATATATTTT. It codes for CASSSFGARSGNTIYF.